A selection of T cell receptor beta chains follows, all from one sample in a study of blood T cell repertoires in COVID-19. The table came from immunoSEQ multiplex PCR; TCRdb's copy has only in-frame clones and leaves some out. The sample lists 150,000 or so clones; 80% to 90% were seen once. Sample: peripheral blood. The receptors shown here come from a woman in her sixties with COVID-19, enrolled during active disease. The CDR3 runs from the conserved cysteine through the conserved F or W. The order of the fields is clone size, V gene, J gene, D gene, CDR3 protein, CDR3 DNA. A D gene is named only where the DNA matches it firmly. Clone size is given for some rows only: seen once, a few or many times, or a class if the clone is expanded.

-	TRBV2	TRBJ1-2	TRBD1	CASSEGTGENYGYTF	TGTGCCAGCAGTGAAGGGACAGGGGAAAACTATGGCTACACCTTC
-	TRBV3-1/TRBV3-2	TRBJ2-3	-	CASSQIGGEDTQYF	TGTGCCAGCAGCCAGATCGGGGGAGAAGATACGCAGTATTTT
few	TRBV3-1/TRBV3-2	TRBJ1-1	TRBD1	CASSRVTGTENTEAFF	TGTGCCAGCAGCCGAGTAACCGGGACAGAGAACACTGAAGCTTTCTTT
-	TRBV29-1	TRBJ1-4	-	CSVTGTRNEKLFF	TGCAGCGTAACCGGGACACGCAATGAAAAACTGTTTTTT
-	TRBV6-5	TRBJ2-5	TRBD2	CASSYDAGGALETQYF	TGTGCCAGCAGTTACGACGCGGGGGGCGCTTTGGAGACCCAGTACTTC
-	TRBV18	TRBJ2-7	-	CASSALQGSGYEQYF	TGTGCCAGCTCAGCGCTTCAAGGTTCGGGGTACGAGCAGTACTTC
-	TRBV15	TRBJ1-3	-	CATSALGSGNTIYF	TGTGCCACCAGTGCGCTCGGGTCTGGAAACACCATATATTTT
-	TRBV7-2	TRBJ1-4	-	CASSPPNGGHNEKLFF	TGTGCCAGCAGCCCGCCGAATGGGGGCCATAATGAAAAACTGTTTTTT
-	TRBV18	TRBJ1-1	TRBD1	CASQGGSEAFF	TGTGCCAGCCAAGGGGGCAGCGAAGCTTTCTTT
-	TRBV11-3	TRBJ1-1	-	CASSLEGRVNTEAFF	TGTGCCAGCAGCTTAGAGGGCAGGGTGAACACTGAAGCTTTCTTT
-	TRBV5-6	TRBJ1-2	TRBD1	CASSYGQGRNYGYTF	TGTGCCAGCAGCTATGGACAGGGAAGGAACTATGGCTACACCTTC
-	TRBV4-1	TRBJ1-6	-	CASSQDPRGRNSPLHF	TGCGCCAGCAGCCAAGATCCGCGGGGGCGGAATTCACCCCTCCACTTT
once	TRBV5-1	TRBJ2-3	-	CASRLESTDTQYF	TGCGCCAGCCGCCTAGAGAGCACAGATACGCAGTATTTT
-	TRBV4-1	TRBJ2-7	TRBD1	CASSHPGQGYEQYF	TGCGCCAGCAGCCATCCGGGACAGGGCTACGAGCAGTACTTC
-	TRBV6-2/TRBV6-3	TRBJ1-2	TRBD1	CASSYRGQGNGYTF	TGTGCCAGCAGTTACCGGGGACAGGGGAATGGCTACACCTTC
-	TRBV7-2	TRBJ2-2	-	CASSLEMATGELFF	TGTGCCAGCAGCTTAGAGATGGCCACCGGGGAGCTGTTTTTT